This T cell receptor (beta chain) appears in the sequencing data of a study of PD-1 blockade in classical Hodgkin lymphoma. Points from the study as a whole: Similar baseline diversity was found in complete responders and newly diagnosed patients. Although disease activity or prior therapy may be involved, causes of the repertoire differences remain undefined. In CD4+ cells, TCR diversity went up significantly by C4D1, but in CD8+ cells it did not. Healthy donors reportedly exceeded newly diagnosed patients in baseline TCR diversity.

V was clipped by 0 bases and J by 6 bases, with 3 bases between them. The length of the CDR3 is 12 residues. The germline V gene has CDR1 MNHEY and CDR2 SVGAGI. Data came from immunoSEQ multiplex PCR; TCRdb stores just in-frame clones and leaves some out. The sample shows 90,000 to 110,000 clones, roughly nine tenths of them seen only once. The time point was: cycle 4 day 1 (C4D1), after more than 5 weeks of nivolumab. Patients all relapsed after autologous stem cell transplantation, and there was variation in brentuximab vedotin exposure. In this sample, this clone turned up once. What it binds is not known.

The source material was peripheral blood mononuclear cells (PBMCs), sampled before the fourth cycle of nivolumab. This chain links TRBV6-5 with TRBJ2-1; D uncertain. The origin of this receptor is a human donor with classical Hodgkin lymphoma. CDR3 nucleotides: TGTGCCAGCAGTTACTCGAGCAATGAGCAGTTCTTC. Translating gives CASSYSSNEQFF.